The source of this T cell receptor beta chain is a study of Ad26.COV2.S vaccination and SARS-CoV-2 variants. Across the study: Ad26.COV2.S was injected intramuscularly once or twice, 56 days apart. General observations from the study: Substantial breadth in spike-specific CD8+ and CD4+ T cell responses was reportedly seen after vaccination.

Details on this clone: Antigen specificity is unknown.

Method: immunoSEQ multiplex PCR; TCRdb's copy keeps in-frame clones and lacks some. The sample shows around 250,000 clones, 80% to 90% of them seen only once. Treatment denoted: approximately 18 received Ad26.COV2.S at low or high dose, single or two shots; about 5 received placebo; per-sample allocation not given. After the first vaccine or placebo injection, samples were drawn on day 63. An Ad26 vector was used to express Wuhan-strain SARS-CoV-2 spike as the vaccine. After removal of 1 base from V and 4 bases from J, the junction contained 3 bases not matched to a gene. Germline V lookup: CDR1 LGHNA, CDR2 YNFKEQ. This CDR3 comprises 15 residues.

The TCR originated in a person between 18 and 65 years old who received the Ad26.COV2.S COVID-19 vaccine or a placebo. The chain links TRBV4-2 to TRBJ1-3, with 8 bases fitting TRBD1. Sequenced material: peripheral blood, taken in a trial of Ad26.COV2.S vaccine versus placebo. CDR3 sequence (DNA): TGTGCCAGCAGCCAAGGACAGGGGAGAGGAAACACCATATATTTT. This gives the protein CASSQGQGRGNTIYF.